This TCR beta chain was found in a study of post-analysis software for immune sequencing data. Notes on the study in general: Several TRBV segments occurring more often in patients than controls included TRBV5-6, TRBV5-1 and TRBV20-1.

This CDR3 is 15 amino acids long. The V gene end was trimmed by 4 bases and the J gene end by 4 bases; junction bases not matched to a gene: 5. Germline V CDR1 and CDR2: SGHTA, FQGTGA. The sample holds a few counts of this clonotype. Its specificity is unknown. TCR beta cDNA libraries included unique molecular identifiers. One entry per CDR3 protein, called by TCRdb with MiXCR from the PCR reads. Here the sample spans 450,000 to 650,000 distinct CDR3 sequences, 44% being singletons. This chain joins TRBV7-3 and TRBJ2-1; TRBD2 matches at 9 bases. The specimen sequenced was blood. The receptor was isolated from a girl between 5 and 17 years old with multiple sclerosis. The CDR3 is CASSSLAGLYNEQFF. For the CDR3, the DNA is TGTGCCAGCAGCTCACTAGCGGGTCTATACAATGAGCAGTTCTTC.